This T cell receptor beta chain was identified in a study of blood T cell repertoires in COVID-19. Study overall: The cDNA or gDNA used as material had been derived from T cells, B-cell-depleted T cells, or PBMCs.

TCRdb's copy holds only in-frame clones and misses some; the assay was immunoSEQ multiplex PCR. The sample contains about 43,000 clones, about 80% of which appear only once. Germline-derived CDR1 and CDR2 are MNHNY and SVGAGI (reference sequence). CDR3 length: 14 residues. The V gene end was trimmed by 6 bases and the J gene end by 8 bases; junction bases not matched to a gene: 6. The chain couples TRBV6-6 to TRBJ1-4, with 10 bases fitting TRBD1. The sequenced sample consisted of peripheral blood. The source is a woman aged 55 to 70 with acute or convalescent COVID-19. The CDR3 loop reads CASRTGTGVEKLFF. CDR3 bases: TGTGCCAGCAGAACCGGGACAGGGGTCGAAAAACTGTTTTTT.